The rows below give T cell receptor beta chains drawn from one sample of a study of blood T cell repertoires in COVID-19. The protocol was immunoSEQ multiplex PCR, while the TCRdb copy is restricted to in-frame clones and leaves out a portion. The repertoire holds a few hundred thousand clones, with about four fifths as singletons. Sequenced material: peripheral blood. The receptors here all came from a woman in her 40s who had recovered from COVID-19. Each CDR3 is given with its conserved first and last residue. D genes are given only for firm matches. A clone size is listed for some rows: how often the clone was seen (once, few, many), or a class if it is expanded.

CASSGRGYGYTF	TGTGCCAGCAGTGGTAGGGGCTATGGCTACACCTTC	TRBV2	-	-	TRBJ1-2
CASSLGAGASNQPQHF	TGTGCCAGCAGCTTAGGGGCAGGGGCAAGCAATCAGCCCCAGCATTTT	TRBV11-2	few	-	TRBJ1-5
CASSPPKTGVNTEAFF	TGTGCCAGCTCACCACCGAAGACAGGAGTGAACACTGAAGCTTTCTTT	TRBV18	-	-	TRBJ1-1
CASSVGTGGYEQYF	TGTGCCAGCAGTGTTGGGACAGGGGGCTACGAGCAGTACTTC	TRBV2	-	TRBD1	TRBJ2-7
CASSTQTGGGEKLFF	TGTGCCAGCAGCACCCAGACAGGGGGAGGTGAAAAACTGTTTTTT	TRBV3-1/TRBV3-2	-	TRBD1	TRBJ1-4
CASKTNTEAFF	TGTGCCAGCAAAACTAACACTGAAGCTTTCTTT	TRBV6-5	-	-	TRBJ1-1
CATSDPFSEQYF	TGTGCCACCAGTGATCCCTTTAGCGAGCAGTACTTC	TRBV24-1	-	-	TRBJ2-7
CASNTFDREETQYF	TGTGCCAGCAACACCTTTGACAGGGAAGAGACCCAGTACTTC	TRBV11-2	-	TRBD1	TRBJ2-5
CASSMERGQPQHF	TGTGCCAGTAGTATGGAGCGGGGACAGCCCCAGCATTTT	TRBV19	-	-	TRBJ1-5
CASSPGGGGSGNTIYF	TGTGCCAGCAGCCCTGGAGGGGGGGGATCTGGAAACACCATATATTTT	TRBV5-4	-	-	TRBJ1-3
CASSLRLSGGNEKLFF	TGTGCCAGCAGCTTGCGGTTGTCGGGGGGAAATGAAAAACTGTTTTTT	TRBV7-9	-	-	TRBJ1-4
CASQNTGYIQPQHF	TGTGCCAGCCAGAACACAGGGTATATACAGCCCCAGCATTTT	TRBV28	-	-	TRBJ1-5
CATTPGTGNTGELFF	TGTGCCACCACACCTGGGACAGGGAACACCGGGGAGCTGTTTTTT	TRBV24-1	-	TRBD1	TRBJ2-2
CASSGLAGDHNEQFF	TGTGCCAGCAGCGGACTAGCGGGGGACCACAATGAGCAGTTCTTC	TRBV6-6	-	TRBD2	TRBJ2-1
CASSLALAGVYGELFF	TGTGCCAGCAGCTTAGCTCTAGCGGGGGTGTACGGGGAGCTGTTTTTT	TRBV11-2	-	TRBD2	TRBJ2-2
CASSPRTVKSDTQYF	TGTGCCAGCTCACCCAGGACAGTAAAATCAGATACGCAGTATTTT	TRBV18	once	-	TRBJ2-3
CASSLTGGRGDTEAFF	TGTGCCAGCAGCCTTACAGGGGGAAGGGGGGACACTGAAGCTTTCTTT	TRBV5-5	few	TRBD1	TRBJ1-1
CASSGRGMSYEQYF	TGTGCCAGCAGCGGCAGGGGGATGTCCTACGAGCAGTACTTC	TRBV25-1	-	TRBD1	TRBJ2-7
CATSRRTGVSEKLFF	TGTGCCACCAGCCGAAGGACAGGGGTTAGTGAAAAACTGTTTTTT	TRBV15	-	TRBD1	TRBJ1-4
CASSPRQDHTEAFF	TGTGCCAGCTCACCTAGACAGGACCACACTGAAGCTTTCTTT	TRBV18	-	-	TRBJ1-1
CASSLGLQGTEAFF	TGTGCCAGCAGCTTGGGTTTACAGGGCACTGAAGCTTTCTTT	TRBV7-9	-	-	TRBJ1-1
CASSWDSYEQYF	TGTGCCAGCAGCTGGGACAGTTACGAGCAGTACTTC	TRBV5-4	-	TRBD1	TRBJ2-7
CASSLVFGGGVSGELFF	TGTGCCAGCAGCTTAGTGTTCGGCGGGGGAGTTTCCGGGGAGCTGTTTTTT	TRBV7-8	-	TRBD2	TRBJ2-2
CASSHRGTETQYF	TGTGCCAGCAGCCACAGGGGGACAGAGACCCAGTACTTC	TRBV3-1/TRBV3-2	-	TRBD1	TRBJ2-5
CASSLRQGLYNEQFF	TGTGCCAGCAGCTTAAGACAGGGACTCTACAATGAGCAGTTCTTC	TRBV7-3	once	-	TRBJ2-1
CASSYSDRTPYEQYF	TGTGCCAGCAGTTACTCGGACAGGACCCCCTACGAGCAGTACTTC	TRBV6-5	few	TRBD1	TRBJ2-7